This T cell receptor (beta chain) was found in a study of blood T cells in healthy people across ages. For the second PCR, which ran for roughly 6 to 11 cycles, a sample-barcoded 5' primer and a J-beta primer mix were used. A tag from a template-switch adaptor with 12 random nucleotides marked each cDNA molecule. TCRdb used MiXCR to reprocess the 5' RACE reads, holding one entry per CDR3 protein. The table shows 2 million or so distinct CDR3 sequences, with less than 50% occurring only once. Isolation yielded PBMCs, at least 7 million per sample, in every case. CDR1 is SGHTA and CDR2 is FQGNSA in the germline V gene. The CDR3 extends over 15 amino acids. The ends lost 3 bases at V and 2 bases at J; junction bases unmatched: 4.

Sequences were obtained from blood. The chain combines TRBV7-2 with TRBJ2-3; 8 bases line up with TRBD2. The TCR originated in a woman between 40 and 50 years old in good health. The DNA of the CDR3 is TGTGCCAGCAGCTTGGAAGCGGGAGACACAGATACGCAGTATTTT. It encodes CASSLEAGDTDTQYF.